The 20 T cell receptor beta chains below come from one sample, sequenced in a study of T-cell reconstitution after alpha-beta-depleted transplantation in children. A TCRbeta library incorporating unique molecular identifiers was prepared. MiXCR, applied by TCRdb to the PCR reads, yields one record per CDR3 protein. The table lists roughly 280,000 distinct CDR3 sequences, 11% of them singletons. The source was peripheral blood, collected 180 days after TCRalphabeta/CD19-depleted stem cell transplant. The receptors stem from a male patient aged 2 to 9 who had a stem cell transplant for chronic granulomatous disease, so the T cells may come from the graft donor.

This clonotype was found many times. The chain recombines TRBV5-1 with TRBJ2-3; TRBD2 matches 9 bases. Germline trimming cut 5 bases from V and 2 bases from J; bases unmatched to any gene: 6. The length of the CDR3 is 15 residues. Germline V lookup: CDR1 SGHRS, CDR2 YFSETQ. The CDR3 spells CASSYSGSPTDTQYF. CDR3 coding DNA: TGCGCCAGCAGTTATAGCGGGAGCCCCACAGATACGCAGTATTTT. Together with reference TRBV5-1 and TRBJ2-3, the CDR3 gives the full variable domain: KAGVTQTPRYLIKTRGQQVTLSCSPISGHRSVSWYQQTPGQGLQFLFEYFSETQRNKGNFPGRFSGRQFSNSRSEMNVSTLELGDSALYLCASSYSGSPTDTQYFGPGTRLTVL.

This clonotype was detected many times. The V gene is TRBV5-1, the J gene TRBJ2-3; D remains ambiguous. The CDR3 loop spans 16 amino acids. Per germline, CDR1 SGHRS and CDR2 YFSETQ. Trimming cost V 0 bases and J 0 bases, with 11 bases left between them. For the CDR3, the DNA is TGCGCCAGCAGCTTGGGAGAGTACCTTAGCACAGATACGCAGTATTTT. Encoded protein: CASSLGEYLSTDTQYF. The whole variable domain, remainder taken from reference TRBV5-1 and TRBJ2-3, is KAGVTQTPRYLIKTRGQQVTLSCSPISGHRSVSWYQQTPGQGLQFLFEYFSETQRNKGNFPGRFSGRQFSNSRSEMNVSTLELGDSALYLCASSLGEYLSTDTQYFGPGTRLTVL.

This clonotype was recorded many times. The V gene is TRBV11-3, the J gene TRBJ2-2; D possibly corresponds to TRBD1 (6 bases). Germline CDR1 SGHNT, CDR2 YENEEA. The CDR3 runs to 16 residues. Trimming shortened V by 4 bases and J by 0 bases, and 12 bases separated the two germline ends. The CDR3 DNA reads TGTGCCAGCAGCTCAGACCAGGGGCCGAACACCGGGGAGCTGTTTTTT. It codes for CASSSDQGPNTGELFF.

A note on this clonotype: This clone may be a read error of a much larger clone one base away. The gene calls are TRBV20-1 and TRBJ2-3, with 8 bases matching TRBD2. Trimming took 0 bases from V and 5 from J; bases not matched to a gene: 7. Germline-derived CDR1 and CDR2 are DFQATT and SNEGSKA (reference sequence). This CDR3 has 15 residues. In nucleotides, the CDR3 is TGCAGTGCTAGAGACTTAGCGGGATTCGTAGATACGCAGTATTTT. This gives the protein CSARDLAGFVDTQYF.

The sample holds many counts of this clonotype. This chain connects TRBV7-6 to TRBJ1-2; 7 bases fit TRBD1. V was pared by 5 bases and J by 6 bases, with 9 bases of the junction left unmatched. In germline, CDR1 is SGHVS, CDR2 FNYEAQ. CDR3 size: 14 residues. CDR3 coding DNA: TGTGCCAGCAGCACGCTTACAGGGGCGGATGGCTACACCTTC. Its translation: CASSTLTGADGYTF.

This sequence joins TRBV7-9 and TRBJ2-1; either TRBD1 or TRBD2 may fit D (5 bases each). V was pared by 4 bases and J by 5 bases, with 12 bases between. Per the germline V gene, CDR1 is SEHNR and CDR2 is FQNEAQ (reference sequence). The CDR3 runs 14 residues. The DNA for the CDR3 is TGTGCCAGCAGCTCCGGGACGGTGAACAATGAGCAGTTCTTC. Encoded protein: CASSSGTVNNEQFF.

Regarding this clonotype: Given a much more abundant clone one base away, this may be a read error. The rearrangement joins TRBV10-2 to TRBJ1-4; 8 bases align to TRBD1. Germline CDR1 is WSHSY and CDR2 is SAAADI. The CDR3 extends over 13 amino acids. CDR3 residues: CASRQGGDEKLLF. DNA of the CDR3: TGCGCCAGCAGACAGGGGGGTGATGAAAAACTGCTTTTT.

This clonotype has at least ten counts. V is TRBV28 and J is TRBJ2-7; D assignment may be TRBD1 or TRBD2 (5 bases each). Germline V gives CDR1 MDHEN, CDR2 SYDVKM. This CDR3 contains 15 residues. Trimming pared 6 bases from V and 7 bases from J, leaving 22 bases between. CDR3 nucleotide sequence: TGTGCCAGCAGGCTACAACGGGGCAATAAAAAGGAGCAGTACTTC. Translation: CASRLQRGNKKEQYF. Using reference TRBV28 and TRBJ2-7 for the parts outside the CDR3, the full variable domain is DVKVTQSSRYLVKRTGEKVFLECVQDMDHENMFWYRQDPGLGLRLIYFSYDVKMKEKGDIPEGYSVSREKKERFSLILESASTNQTSMYLCASRLQRGNKKEQYFGPGTRLTVT.

Many counts were recorded for this clonotype. The J gene is TRBJ2-1, the V gene TRBV7-8; 9 bases line up with TRBD1. This CDR3 contains 16 residues. V lost 5 bases, J lost 15 bases, and 20 bases stayed unmatched. Looked up from germline, CDR1 is SGHVS and CDR2 is FQNEAQ. The CDR3 reads CASSPNRDRALDARFF. In DNA, the CDR3 is TGTGCCAGCAGCCCAAACCGGGACAGGGCCTTGGACGCGAGGTTCTTC.

This clonotype was found a few times. This chain links TRBV7-9 with TRBJ1-6; no reliable D call. With 1 base removed from V and 7 bases from J, the gap between germline ends came to 14 bases. CDR3 size: 16 residues. Germline V gene sequence: CDR1 SEHNR, CDR2 FQNEAQ (reference sequence). CDR3 residues: CASSLGAGPQNSPLHF. The CDR3 bases are TGTGCCAGCAGCTTAGGGGCAGGCCCCCAGAATTCACCCCTCCACTTT.

This clonotype appeared many times. The chain has TRBV15 and TRBJ2-1; 7 bases align to TRBD1. V trimming: 5 bases; J trimming: 6 bases; junction bases outside the gene matches: 4. The V gene's germline CDR1 is LNHNV and CDR2 YYDKDF (reference sequence). The CDR3 runs to 13 residues. The CDR3 DNA reads as TGTGCCACCAGCCTCCACAGGGGCAATGAGCAGTTCTTC. Protein sequence: CATSLHRGNEQFF.

At least ten counts were recorded for this clonotype. The rearrangement uses TRBV7-2 and TRBJ2-1; 10 nucleotides align to TRBD2. J gave up 0 bases and V 5 bases, and 4 bases lay outside the gene matches. CDR1 is SGHTA, CDR2 FQGNSA, per germline. This CDR3 has 16 amino acids. This CDR3 is CASSVSSGSSYNEQFF. DNA for the CDR3: TGTGCCAGCAGCGTTTCTAGCGGGAGCTCCTACAATGAGCAGTTCTTC.

In its sample, this clonotype was seen many times. V usage is TRBV6-2 or TRBV6-3 and J usage is TRBJ2-3, with 8 bases fitting TRBD2. CDR3 size: 18 residues. Trimming at V came to 7 bases and at J to 4 bases, leaving 19 bases not matched to a gene. The germline V gene has CDR1 MNHEY and CDR2 SVGEGT. This CDR3 reads CASKLDQRGGRTSDTQYF. Written as DNA, the CDR3 is TGTGCCAGCAAGTTAGATCAACGGGGGGGCAGGACATCAGATACGCAGTATTTT.

This clonotype was detected many times. The CDR3 loop reads CASSLGQGRGTDTQYF. CDR3 sequence (DNA): TGTGCCAGCAGTTTGGGACAGGGACGAGGCACAGATACGCAGTATTTT. The chain employs TRBV12-3 or TRBV12-4 and TRBJ2-3; 9 bases are shared with TRBD1. CDR3 length: 16 amino acids. The J segment lost 1 base and the V segment lost 3 bases, leaving 5 bases of the junction unmatched.

This clonotype was counted at least ten times. The chain carries TRBV29-1 and TRBJ2-7; 12 bases fit TRBD2. The germline gives CDR1 SQVTM, CDR2 ANQGSEA. The CDR3 covers 13 residues. The V gene end was trimmed by 7 bases and the J gene end by 6 bases; junction bases not matched to a gene: 7. The CDR3 DNA reads TGCAGCGCTCTAGCGGGAGGGGCTGGCGAGCAGTACTTC. This sequence encodes CSALAGGAGEQYF.

As for this clonotype: This may be a read error: a much more frequent sequence differs by one nucleotide. V and J are TRBV4-1 and TRBJ2-1; 8 bases line up with TRBD2. Germline CDR1 reads MGHRA; CDR2 reads YSYEKL. Trimming took 0 bases from V and 7 from J; bases not matched to a gene: 8. The CDR3 has 16 amino acids. CDR3 DNA sequence: TGCGCCAGCAGCCAAGACCCATCGGGGGGGCCGAATGAGCAGTTCTTC. It encodes CASSQDPSGGPNEQFF.

A note on this clonotype: This sequence is one base from a far larger clone and is likely a read error. The chain recombines TRBV12-3 or TRBV12-4 with TRBJ2-1; no clear D gene. The CDR3 sequence is 11 residues long. The CDR3 reads CASSFLNEQLF. CDR3 bases: TGTGCCAGCAGTTTCCTGAATGAGCAGCTCTTC.

This clonotype was seen at least ten times. The rearrangement links TRBV10-3 to TRBJ2-7; 7 bases match TRBD1. The V segment lost 10 bases and the J segment 3 bases; nucleotides outside the gene matches: 6. Germline V gene lookup returns CDR1 ENHRY and CDR2 SYGVKD. CDR3 length: 12 residues. The CDR3 reads CASSGQNYEQYF. The CDR3 DNA sequence: TGTGCCAGCTCGGGACAGAACTACGAGCAGTACTTC.

V is TRBV15 and J is TRBJ2-1, with 7 bases lining up with TRBD1. Losses at the gene ends were 5 bases for V and 4 bases for J; bases not matched to a gene: 14. This CDR3 region has 17 residues. Germline V gene sequence: CDR1 LNHNV, CDR2 YYDKDF (reference sequence). The CDR3 sequence is CATSGSTAGTAYNEQFF. The DNA for the CDR3 is TGTGCCACCAGCGGATCCACCGCTGGGACAGCATACAATGAGCAGTTCTTC.

This clonotype was recorded many times. The V and J genes are TRBV29-1 and TRBJ1-5, with 8 bases identical to TRBD1. V lost 8 bases to trimming and J lost 0 bases; unmatched junction nucleotides: 6. CDR3 size: 14 residues. Germline CDR1 is SQVTM and CDR2 is ANQGSEA. CDR3 amino acids: CSIQTGDSNQPQHF. The CDR3 nucleotides are TGCAGCATCCAGACAGGGGATAGCAATCAGCCCCAGCATTTT. The full variable domain, rest sourced from reference TRBV29-1 and TRBJ1-5, is SAVISQKPSRDICQRGTSLTIQCQVDSQVTMMFWYRQQPGQSLTLIATANQGSEATYESGFVIDKFPISRPNLTFSTLTVSNMSPEDSSIYLCSIQTGDSNQPQHFGDGTRLSIL.